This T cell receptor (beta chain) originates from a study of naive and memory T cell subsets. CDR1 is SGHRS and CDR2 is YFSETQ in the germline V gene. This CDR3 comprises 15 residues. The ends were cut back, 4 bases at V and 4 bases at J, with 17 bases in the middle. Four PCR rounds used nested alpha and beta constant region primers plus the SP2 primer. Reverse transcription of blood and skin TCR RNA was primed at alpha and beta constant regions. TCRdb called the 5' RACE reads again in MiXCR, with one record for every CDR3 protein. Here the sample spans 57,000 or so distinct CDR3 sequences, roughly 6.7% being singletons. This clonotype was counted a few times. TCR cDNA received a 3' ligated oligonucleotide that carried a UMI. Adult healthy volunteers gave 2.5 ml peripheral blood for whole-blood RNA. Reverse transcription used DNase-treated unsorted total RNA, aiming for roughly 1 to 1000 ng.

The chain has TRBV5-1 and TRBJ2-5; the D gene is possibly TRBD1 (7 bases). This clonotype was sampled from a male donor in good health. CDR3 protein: CASSPALQGGETQYF. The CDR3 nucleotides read TGCGCCAGCAGCCCAGCCCTCCAGGGGGGAGAGACCCAGTACTTC.